These 14 T cell receptor beta chains share one sample of origin, sequenced in a study of PD-1 blockade in mismatch repair-deficient tumors. Assay used: immunoSEQ multiplex PCR; TCRdb lists only in-frame clones, some missing. This sample has more than 90,000 clones; over 60% occur once, and the top ten carry roughly 4.8%. Material: peripheral blood, obtained 60 weeks after starting pembrolizumab. These receptors all stem from an adult with mismatch repair-deficient cancer.

This clone was recorded only once. V and J are TRBV7-2 and TRBJ2-4; D remains unclear. The germline gives CDR1 SGHTA, CDR2 FQGNSA. The CDR3 spans 15 residues. Deletions cut 0 bases from V and 1 base from J, with 7 bases between. In DNA form, the CDR3 reads TGTGCCAGCAGCTTAGCCCAGGACGCCAAAAACATTCAGTACTTC. It specifies CASSLAQDAKNIQYF.

The V and J genes are TRBV5-6 and TRBJ1-3; D gene ambiguous. Germline lookup yields CDR1 SGHDT and CDR2 YYEEEE. Between the trimmed V and J ends, which lost 0 bases and 0 bases, there was a span of 10 bases. The CDR3 has 16 amino acids. CDR3: CASSLVGDSSGNTIYF. In nucleotides, the CDR3 is TGTGCCAGCAGCTTGGTCGGCGATAGCTCTGGAAACACCATATATTTT.

This chain joins TRBV29-1 and TRBJ1-5, with 10 bases lining up with TRBD1. CDR3 length: 15 amino acids. Per the germline V gene, CDR1 is SQVTM and CDR2 is ANQGSEA. V shed 4 bases, J shed 6 bases, and the junction held 9 bases outside the gene matches. CDR3 amino acids: CSVAGGTGAGQPQHF. DNA of the CDR3: TGCAGCGTTGCTGGAGGGACAGGGGCAGGTCAGCCCCAGCATTTT.

This rearrangement joins TRBV19 to TRBJ1-3, with a weak D call TRBD1 (6 bases). This CDR3 comprises 15 residues. Germline-derived CDR1 and CDR2 are LNHDA and SQIVND (reference sequence). V was cut by 3 bases and J by 1 base, with 10 bases left in between. This chain's CDR3 is CASSMAGESGNTIYF. The DNA of the CDR3 is TGTGCCAGTAGTATGGCAGGGGAGTCTGGAAACACCATATATTTT.

This chain uses TRBV7-2 with TRBJ1-2, with a possible D match to TRBD1 (5 bases). This CDR3 has 15 residues. Germline values: CDR1 SGHTA, CDR2 FQGNSA. Trimming pared 0 bases from V and 3 bases from J, leaving 11 bases between. CDR3 sequence (DNA): TGTGCCAGCAGCTTAGCGCGGGGGGTGGACTATGGCTACACCTTC. Translating it yields CASSLARGVDYGYTF.

The rearrangement uses TRBV7-2 and TRBJ1-3, with no clear D. This CDR3 has 13 amino acids. V lost 2 bases and J lost 3, with 5 bases in between. Germline-derived CDR1 and CDR2 are SGHTA and FQGNSA. The CDR3 region is CASSLRVGNTIYF. Here the CDR3 DNA reads TGTGCCAGCAGCTTAAGGGTTGGAAACACCATATATTTT.

In the case of this clone: Different DNA sequences within this sample yield the same CDR3. This rearrangement joins TRBV19 to TRBJ2-1, with D unclear. This CDR3 has 11 amino acids. Germline lookup yields CDR1 LNHDA and CDR2 SQIVND (reference sequence). V was cut by 3 bases and J by 10 bases, with 7 bases left in between. The CDR3 bases are TGTGCCAGTAGTATTGGGCTAGAGCAGTTCTTC. Amino acid sequence: CASSIGLEQFF.

The rearrangement joins TRBV7-2 to TRBJ2-4; D tentatively fits TRBD1 or TRBD2 (5 bases each). The CDR3 covers 14 residues. V lost 4 bases and J lost 4, with 11 bases in between. Germline values: CDR1 SGHTA, CDR2 FQGNSA. The DNA of the CDR3 is TGTGCCAGCAGCTCGGGGACGGTGAAAAACATTCAGTACTTC. Its translation: CASSSGTVKNIQYF.

This rearrangement joins TRBV7-9 to TRBJ1-4; possible D gene TRBD1, 5 bases. There are 14 residues in the CDR3. Trimming cost V 4 bases and J 7 bases, with 13 bases left between them. Per germline, CDR1 SEHNR and CDR2 FQNEAQ (reference sequence). CDR3 coding DNA: TGTGCCAGCAGCTACGGGGGGGATGTTGAAAAACTGTTTTTT. It codes for CASSYGGDVEKLFF.

Regarding this clone: A read error may produce the germline difference seen at one junction end. The V gene is TRBV5-6, the J gene TRBJ2-7; TRBD1 matches 9 bases. In germline, CDR1 is SGHDT, CDR2 YYEEEE. This CDR3 is 15 amino acids long. The CDR3 nucleotides are TGTGCCAGCAGCTTCGGACCGCGACAGGGGGTTATAGTTGTTTTC. Residues: CASSFGPRQGVIVVF.

This clone was seen a single time. The genes are TRBV4-2 and TRBJ2-1; 13 bases are a match to TRBD2. Germline CDR1 LGHNA, CDR2 YNFKEQ. Trimming took 3 bases from V and 4 from J; bases not matched to a gene: 3. CDR3 size: 16 residues. The CDR3 bases are TGTGCCAGCAGCCACGGGACTAGCGGGGTGTACAATGAGCAGTTCTTC. Its protein is CASSHGTSGVYNEQFF.

This chain uses TRBV6-1 with TRBJ2-7, with 9 bases matching TRBD2. From germline, CDR1 is MNHNS and CDR2 SASEGT. The CDR3 is 15 amino acids. After removal of 0 bases from V and 6 bases from J, the junction contained 6 bases not matched to a gene. CDR3 in DNA: TGTGCCAGCAGTGAAGCTAGCGGGAGCAGGGGCGAGCAGTACTTC. As protein: CASSEASGSRGEQYF.

The V gene is TRBV9, the J gene TRBJ2-1; unclear D gene. CDR3 size: 12 residues. The V gene lost 4 bases and the J gene lost 8 bases, with 10 bases spanning the gap. Germline V gives CDR1 SGDLS, CDR2 YYNGEE. This CDR3 is CASSPPTHEQFF. Here the CDR3 DNA reads TGTGCCAGCAGCCCCCCGACCCATGAGCAGTTCTTC.

V and J are TRBV19 and TRBJ1-3, with 7 bases fitting TRBD1. The germline gives CDR1 LNHDA, CDR2 SQIVND (reference sequence). The trim removed 4 bases at V and 0 bases at J, leaving 6 bases unmatched. This CDR3 comprises 16 residues. The CDR3 sequence: CASSKATGSSGNTIYF. The DNA for the CDR3 is TGTGCCAGTAGTAAGGCGACAGGGAGCTCTGGAAACACCATATATTTT.